This TCR beta chain is from a study of cytomegalovirus exposure and HLA in healthy donors. The CDR3 extends over 13 amino acids. Germline CDR1 is LNHDA and CDR2 is SQIVND (reference sequence). The V end was cut by 2 bases, the J end by 6 bases, with 11 bases between. A remark on this clone: Its antigen is not identified.

Points from the study as a whole: With later analysis, a missense DCLRE1C variant became linked to TCR beta V- and J-gene trimming. Reports described diagnosis of cytomegalovirus status by the classifier as highly specific and sensitive. Most sequenced TCRs were rare (though some public TCRs occurred in many donors). After further analysis at a later stage, roughly 16,000 TCR beta sequences were associated with HLA alleles at 0.05 false discovery rate.

The PCR employed 60 Vbeta primers together with 13 Jbeta primers. The assay was immunoSEQ multiplex PCR, and TCRdb's table has in-frame clones only and misses some. The sample shows around 120,000 clones, roughly 70% of them seen only once. The chain joins TRBV19 to TRBJ2-7; TRBD1 might be the D (6 bases). This receptor was obtained from a middle-aged man in good health and CMV-seropositive. The sample comprised PBMCs. The CDR3 DNA follows: TGTGCCAGTAGTATATTCCCAGGGGCCGAGCAGTACGTC. It yields the protein CASSIFPGAEQYV.